The following is a T cell receptor (beta chain) sequence with its context. This sample is part of a study of T cells in narcolepsy. Between the trimmed V and J ends, which lost 7 bases and 1 base, there was a span of 4 bases. CDR3 length: 11 amino acids. Germline V gives CDR1 MNHEY, CDR2 SMNVEV (reference sequence). Sequencing was performed with immunoSEQ multiplex PCR; in TCRdb, only in-frame clones are kept and a portion is missing. The table records around 27,000 clones, about 86% of them present only once. This receptor was taken from a human donor with narcolepsy. The sequenced sample consisted of CD45RA- memory CD4+ T cells from PBMCs. V is TRBV27 and J is TRBJ1-1; D gene ambiguous. The CDR3 nucleotides read TGTGCCAGCAAGGGGAACACTGAAGCTTTCTTT. Its protein is CASKGNTEAFF.